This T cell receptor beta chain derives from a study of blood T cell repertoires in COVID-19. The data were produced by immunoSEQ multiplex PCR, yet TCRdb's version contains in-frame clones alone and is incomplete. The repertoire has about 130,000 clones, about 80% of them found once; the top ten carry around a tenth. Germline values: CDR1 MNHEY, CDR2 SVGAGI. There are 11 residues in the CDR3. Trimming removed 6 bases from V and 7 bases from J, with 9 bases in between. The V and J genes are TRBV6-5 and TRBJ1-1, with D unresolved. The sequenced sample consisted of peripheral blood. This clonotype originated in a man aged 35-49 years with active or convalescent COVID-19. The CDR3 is CASRTRGEAFF. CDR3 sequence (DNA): TGTGCCAGCAGGACCCGCGGTGAAGCTTTCTTT.